This T cell receptor beta chain is drawn from a study of blood T cells in healthy people across ages. Study at large: In model experiments, template switching was able to capture about one barcoded beta molecule for every two T cells that were present.

General study points: Expanded clonotype shifts may have been confounded, as the donors had an unknown CMV status.

This CDR3 has 12 residues. Germline CDR1 DFQATT, CDR2 SNEGSKA (reference sequence). V was clipped by 5 bases and J by 5 bases, with 12 bases between them. Sample-barcoded 5' priming and a J-beta primer mix drove a second PCR of about 7 to 11 cycles. The template-switch adaptor was a 5' adaptor with 12 random nucleotides. It tagged each cDNA molecule. From the 5' RACE reads, TCRdb called clonotypes with MiXCR, one entry per CDR3 protein. The table records about 730,000 distinct CDR3 sequences, 43% of them present only once. The donors, healthy Caucasians from Russia, were aged about 6 to 95. This clonotype was detected a few times. No antigen is known for it.

The V and J genes are TRBV20-1 and TRBJ2-5, with D unresolved. The specimen sequenced was blood. This clonotype was obtained from a woman aged 55-70 years in good health. The CDR3 sequence is CSAPRTAETQYF. CDR3 nucleotides: TGCAGTGCTCCCCGGACCGCGGAGACCCAGTACTTC.